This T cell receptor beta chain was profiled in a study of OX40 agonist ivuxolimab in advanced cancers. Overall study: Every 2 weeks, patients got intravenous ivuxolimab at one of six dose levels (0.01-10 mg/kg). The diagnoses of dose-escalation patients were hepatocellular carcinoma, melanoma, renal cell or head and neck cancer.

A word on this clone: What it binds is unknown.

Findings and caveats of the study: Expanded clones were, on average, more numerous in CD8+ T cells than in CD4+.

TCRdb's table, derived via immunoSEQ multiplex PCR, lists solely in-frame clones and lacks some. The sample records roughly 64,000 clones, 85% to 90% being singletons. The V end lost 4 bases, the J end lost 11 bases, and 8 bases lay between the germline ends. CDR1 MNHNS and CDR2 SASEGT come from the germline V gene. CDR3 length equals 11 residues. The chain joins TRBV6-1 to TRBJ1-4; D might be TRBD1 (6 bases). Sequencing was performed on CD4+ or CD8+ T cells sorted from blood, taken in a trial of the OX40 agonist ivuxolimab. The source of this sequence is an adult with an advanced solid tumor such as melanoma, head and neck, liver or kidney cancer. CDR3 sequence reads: CASSGGGKLFF. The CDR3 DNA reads TGTGCCAGCAGTGGAGGGGGGAAACTGTTTTTT.